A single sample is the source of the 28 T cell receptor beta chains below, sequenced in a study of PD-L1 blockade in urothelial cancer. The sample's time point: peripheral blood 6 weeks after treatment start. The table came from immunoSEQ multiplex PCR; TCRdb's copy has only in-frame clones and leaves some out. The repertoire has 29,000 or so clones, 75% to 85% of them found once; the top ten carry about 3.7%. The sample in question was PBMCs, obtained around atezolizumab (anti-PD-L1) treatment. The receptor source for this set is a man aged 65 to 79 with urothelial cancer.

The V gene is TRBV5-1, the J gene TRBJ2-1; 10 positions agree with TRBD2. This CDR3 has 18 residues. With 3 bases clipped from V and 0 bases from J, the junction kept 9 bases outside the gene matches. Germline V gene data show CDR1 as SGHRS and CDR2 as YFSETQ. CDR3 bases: TGCGCCAGCAGCTCTCGGACTAGCGGTCTAAGCTCCTACAATGAGCAGTTCTTC. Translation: CASSSRTSGLSSYNEQFF.

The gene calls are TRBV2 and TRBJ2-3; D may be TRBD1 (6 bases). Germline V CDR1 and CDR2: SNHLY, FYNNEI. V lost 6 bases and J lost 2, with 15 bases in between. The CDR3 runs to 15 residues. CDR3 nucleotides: TGTGCCAGCAGCCGCGACAAGGGACACACAGATACGCAGTATTTT. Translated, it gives CASSRDKGHTDTQYF.

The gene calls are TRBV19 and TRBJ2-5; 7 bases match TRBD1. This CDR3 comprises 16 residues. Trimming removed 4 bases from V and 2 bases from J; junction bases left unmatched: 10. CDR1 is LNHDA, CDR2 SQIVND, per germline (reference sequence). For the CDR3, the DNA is TGTGCCAGTAGTAGAGGGGACAGAGGCTCTCAAGAGACCCAGTACTTC. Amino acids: CASSRGDRGSQETQYF.

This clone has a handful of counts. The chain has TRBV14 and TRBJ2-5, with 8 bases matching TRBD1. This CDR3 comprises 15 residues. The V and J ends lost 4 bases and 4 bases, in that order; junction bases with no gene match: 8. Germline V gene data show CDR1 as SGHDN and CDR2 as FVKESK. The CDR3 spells CASSPSTGGRETQYF. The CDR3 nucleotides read TGTGCCAGCAGCCCATCAACAGGGGGGCGAGAGACCCAGTACTTC.

The CDR3 protein is CASSSPDRDTQYF. Here the CDR3 DNA reads TGTGCCAGCAGTTCCCCTGACAGAGATACGCAGTATTTT. The rearrangement joins TRBV28 to TRBJ2-3; possibly TRBD1 for D (5 bases). CDR1 is MDHEN, CDR2 SYDVKM, per germline. V gave up 4 bases and J gave up 5 bases, with 10 bases separating them. This CDR3 is built from 13 residues. Filled out from reference TRBV28 and TRBJ2-3, the complete variable domain reads DVKVTQSSRYLVKRTGEKVFLECVQDMDHENMFWYRQDPGLGLRLIYFSYDVKMKEKGDIPEGYSVSREKKERFSLILESASTNQTSMYLCASSSPDRDTQYFGPGTRLTVL.

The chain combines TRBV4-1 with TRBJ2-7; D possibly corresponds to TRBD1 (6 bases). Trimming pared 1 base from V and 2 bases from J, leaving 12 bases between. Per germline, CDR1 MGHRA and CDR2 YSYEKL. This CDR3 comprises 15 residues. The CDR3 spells CASSQAGTTAYEQYF. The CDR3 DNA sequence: TGCGCCAGCAGCCAAGCCGGGACAACCGCCTACGAGCAGTACTTC.

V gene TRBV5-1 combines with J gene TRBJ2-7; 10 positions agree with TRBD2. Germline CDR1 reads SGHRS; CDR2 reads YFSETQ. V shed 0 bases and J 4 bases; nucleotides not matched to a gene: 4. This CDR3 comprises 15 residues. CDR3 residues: CASSLEASGGYEQYF. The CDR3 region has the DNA TGCGCCAGCAGCTTGGAGGCTAGCGGGGGTTACGAGCAGTACTTC.

This chain's CDR3 is CASSLRLAGVSGELFF. The CDR3 region has the DNA TGTGCCAGCAGCCTGAGACTAGCGGGAGTTTCGGGGGAGCTGTTTTTT. This sequence joins TRBV27 and TRBJ2-2; TRBD2 agrees at 12 bases. V shed 6 bases, J shed 8 bases, and the junction held 10 bases outside the gene matches. Germline CDR1 MNHEY, CDR2 SMNVEV (reference sequence). The CDR3 contains 16 residues.

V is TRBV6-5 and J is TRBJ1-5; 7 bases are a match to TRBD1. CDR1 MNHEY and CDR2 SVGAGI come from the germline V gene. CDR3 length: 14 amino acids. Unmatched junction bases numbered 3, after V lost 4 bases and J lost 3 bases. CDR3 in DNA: TGTGCCAGCAGTTTCGGACAGGACAATCAGCCCCAGCATTTT. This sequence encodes CASSFGQDNQPQHF.

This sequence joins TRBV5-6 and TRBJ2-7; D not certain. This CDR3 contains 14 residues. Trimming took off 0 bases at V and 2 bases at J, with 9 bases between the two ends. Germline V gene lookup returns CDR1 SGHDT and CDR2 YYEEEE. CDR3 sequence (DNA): TGTGCCAGCAGCTTGGGGCCCCAAACCTACGAGCAGTACTTC. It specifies CASSLGPQTYEQYF.

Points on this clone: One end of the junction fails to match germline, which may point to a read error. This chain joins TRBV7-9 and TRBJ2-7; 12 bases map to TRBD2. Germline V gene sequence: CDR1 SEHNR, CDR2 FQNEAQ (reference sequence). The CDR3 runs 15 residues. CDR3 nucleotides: TGCGCCAGCAGCCAGAGACTAGCGGGAGACTACGAGCAGTACTTC. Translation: CASSQRLAGDYEQYF.

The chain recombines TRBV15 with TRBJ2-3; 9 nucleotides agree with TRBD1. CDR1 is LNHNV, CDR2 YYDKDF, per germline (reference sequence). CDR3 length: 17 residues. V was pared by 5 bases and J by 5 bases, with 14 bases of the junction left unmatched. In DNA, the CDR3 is TGTGCCACCAGCCCCACGTCCTACAGGGGGCAGGGAGATACGCAGTATTTT. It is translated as CATSPTSYRGQGDTQYF.

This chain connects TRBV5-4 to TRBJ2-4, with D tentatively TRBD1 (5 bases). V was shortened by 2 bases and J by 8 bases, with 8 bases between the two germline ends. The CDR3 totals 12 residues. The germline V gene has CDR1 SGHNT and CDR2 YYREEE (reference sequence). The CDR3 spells CASSLDRYIQYF. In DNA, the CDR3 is TGTGCCAGCAGCTTAGACAGATACATTCAGTACTTC.

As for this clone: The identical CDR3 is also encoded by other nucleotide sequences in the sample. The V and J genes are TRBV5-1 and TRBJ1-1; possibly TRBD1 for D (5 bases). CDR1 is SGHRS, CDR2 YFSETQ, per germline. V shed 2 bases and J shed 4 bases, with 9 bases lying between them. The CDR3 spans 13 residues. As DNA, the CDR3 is TGCGCCAGCAGCTTCGGACAAGGCACTGAAGCTTTCTTT. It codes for CASSFGQGTEAFF.

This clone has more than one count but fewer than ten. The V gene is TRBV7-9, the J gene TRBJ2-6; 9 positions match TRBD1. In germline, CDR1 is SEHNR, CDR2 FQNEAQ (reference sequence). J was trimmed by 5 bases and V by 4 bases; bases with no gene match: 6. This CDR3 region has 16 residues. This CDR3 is CASSSDTGGWANVLTF. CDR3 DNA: TGTGCCAGCAGCTCAGACACAGGGGGCTGGGCCAACGTCCTGACTTTC.

This chain's CDR3 is CASSGVNSPLHF. The CDR3 DNA sequence: TGTGCCAGCAGCGGAGTGAATTCACCCCTCCACTTT. The chain carries TRBV7-2 and TRBJ1-6; D unresolved. Looked up from germline, CDR1 is SGHTA and CDR2 is FQGNSA. The CDR3 covers 12 residues. The V gene lost 5 bases and the J gene lost 7 bases, with 6 bases spanning the gap.

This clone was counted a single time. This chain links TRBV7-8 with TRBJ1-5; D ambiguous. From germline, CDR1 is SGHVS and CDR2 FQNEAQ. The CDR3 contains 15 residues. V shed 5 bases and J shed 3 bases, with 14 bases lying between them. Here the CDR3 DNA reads TGTGCCAGCAGCCCCCCCGGACTCACCAATCAGCCCCAGCATTTT. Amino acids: CASSPPGLTNQPQHF.

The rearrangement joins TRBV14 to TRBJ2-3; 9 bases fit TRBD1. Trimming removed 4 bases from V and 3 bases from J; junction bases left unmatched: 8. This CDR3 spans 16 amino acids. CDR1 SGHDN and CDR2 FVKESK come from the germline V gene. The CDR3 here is CASSPQGAVRTDTQYF. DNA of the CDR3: TGTGCCAGCAGCCCACAGGGGGCTGTCAGAACAGATACGCAGTATTTT.

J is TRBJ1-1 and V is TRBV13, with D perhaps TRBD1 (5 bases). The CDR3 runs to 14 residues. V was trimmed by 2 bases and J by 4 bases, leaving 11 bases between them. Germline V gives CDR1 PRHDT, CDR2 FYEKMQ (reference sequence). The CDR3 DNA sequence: TGTGCCAGCAGCTTAACCCAGGGCATCACTGAAGCTTTCTTT. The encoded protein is CASSLTQGITEAFF.

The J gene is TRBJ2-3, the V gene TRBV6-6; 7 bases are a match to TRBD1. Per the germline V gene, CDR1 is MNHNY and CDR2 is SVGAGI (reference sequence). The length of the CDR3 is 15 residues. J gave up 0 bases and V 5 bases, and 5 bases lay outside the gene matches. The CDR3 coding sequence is TGTGCCAGCAGTACCCCGGGACAGAGCACAGATACGCAGTATTTT. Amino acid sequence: CASSTPGQSTDTQYF.

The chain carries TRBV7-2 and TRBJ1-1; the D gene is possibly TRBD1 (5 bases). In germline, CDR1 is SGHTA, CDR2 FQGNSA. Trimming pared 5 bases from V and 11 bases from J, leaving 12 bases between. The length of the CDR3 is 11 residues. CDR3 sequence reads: CASSEGVGAFF. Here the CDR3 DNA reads TGTGCCAGCAGCGAAGGGGTCGGGGCTTTCTTT.

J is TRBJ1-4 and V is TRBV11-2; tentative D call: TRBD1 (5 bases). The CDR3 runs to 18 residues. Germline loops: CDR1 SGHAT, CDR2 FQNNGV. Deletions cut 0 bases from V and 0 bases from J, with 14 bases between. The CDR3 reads CASSLDSGTWPTNEKLFF. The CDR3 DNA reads TGTGCCAGCAGCTTAGATTCAGGGACTTGGCCAACTAATGAAAAACTGTTTTTT.

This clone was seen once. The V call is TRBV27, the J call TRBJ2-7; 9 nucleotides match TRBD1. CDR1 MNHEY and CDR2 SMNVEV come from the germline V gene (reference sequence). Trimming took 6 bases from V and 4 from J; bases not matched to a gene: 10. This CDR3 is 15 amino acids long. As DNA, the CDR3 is TGTGCCAGCAGACTTACAGGGGGCTCCGGATACGAGCAGTACTTC. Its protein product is CASRLTGGSGYEQYF.

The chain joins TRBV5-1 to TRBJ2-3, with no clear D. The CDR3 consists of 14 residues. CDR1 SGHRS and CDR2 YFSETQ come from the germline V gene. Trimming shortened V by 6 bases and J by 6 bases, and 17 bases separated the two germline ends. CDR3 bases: TGCGCCAGCACCCCCTACAGTGCTGGGGATACGCAGTATTTT. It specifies CASTPYSAGDTQYF.

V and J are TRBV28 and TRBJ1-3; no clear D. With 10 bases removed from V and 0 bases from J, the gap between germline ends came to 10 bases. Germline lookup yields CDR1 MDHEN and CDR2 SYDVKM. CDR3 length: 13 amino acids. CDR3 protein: CATYLTSGNTIYF. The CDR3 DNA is TGTGCCACCTACCTCACCTCTGGAAACACCATATATTTT.

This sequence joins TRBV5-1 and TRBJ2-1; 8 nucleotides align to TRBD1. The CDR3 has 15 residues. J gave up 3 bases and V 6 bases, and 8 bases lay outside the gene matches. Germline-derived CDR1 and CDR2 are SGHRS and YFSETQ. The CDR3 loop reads CASTQTGESYNEQFF. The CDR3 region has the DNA TGCGCCAGCACCCAGACAGGGGAAAGCTACAATGAGCAGTTCTTC. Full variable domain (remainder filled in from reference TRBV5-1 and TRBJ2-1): KAGVTQTPRYLIKTRGQQVTLSCSPISGHRSVSWYQQTPGQGLQFLFEYFSETQRNKGNFPGRFSGRQFSNSRSEMNVSTLELGDSALYLCASTQTGESYNEQFFGPGTRLTVL.

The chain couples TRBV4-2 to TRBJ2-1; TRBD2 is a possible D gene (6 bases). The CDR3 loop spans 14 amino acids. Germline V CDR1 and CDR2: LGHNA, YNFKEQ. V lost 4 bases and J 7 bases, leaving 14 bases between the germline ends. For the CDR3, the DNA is TGTGCCAGCAGCCTCGGCGGGGCGGGGAATGAGCAGTTCTTC. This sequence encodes CASSLGGAGNEQFF.

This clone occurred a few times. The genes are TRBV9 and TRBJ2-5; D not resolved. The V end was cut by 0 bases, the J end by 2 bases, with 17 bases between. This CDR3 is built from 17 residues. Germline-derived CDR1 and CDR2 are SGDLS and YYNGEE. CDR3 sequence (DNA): TGTGCCAGCAGCGTAGGAATTAAATCCCGAGCTCAAGAGACCCAGTACTTC. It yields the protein CASSVGIKSRAQETQYF.